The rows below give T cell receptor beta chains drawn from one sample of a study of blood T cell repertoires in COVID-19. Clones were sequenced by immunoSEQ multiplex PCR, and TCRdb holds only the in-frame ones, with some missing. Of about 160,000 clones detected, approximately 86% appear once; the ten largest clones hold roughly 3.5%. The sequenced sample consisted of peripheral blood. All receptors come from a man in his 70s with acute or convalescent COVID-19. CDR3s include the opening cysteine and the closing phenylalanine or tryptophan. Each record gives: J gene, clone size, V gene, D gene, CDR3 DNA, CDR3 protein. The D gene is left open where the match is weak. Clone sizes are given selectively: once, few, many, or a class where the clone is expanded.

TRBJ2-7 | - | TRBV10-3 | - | TGTGCCATCAGTGATAGTCTTGAGCAGTACTTC | CAISDSLEQYF
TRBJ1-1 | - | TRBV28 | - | TGTGCCAGCAGCCCCCTAGTCTCTGAAGCTTTCTTT | CASSPLVSEAFF
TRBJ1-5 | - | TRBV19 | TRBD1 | TGTGCCAGTATGCCAGGGGGCGGCAATCAGCCCCAGCATTTT | CASMPGGGNQPQHF
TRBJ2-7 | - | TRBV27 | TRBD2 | TGTGCCAGCAGTCAACTAGCGGGAGGATCATGGGACGAGCAGTACTTC | CASSQLAGGSWDEQYF
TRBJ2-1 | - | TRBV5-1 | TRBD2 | TGCGCCAGCAGCTCTCCGCCAGCGGGAGGGCTTTCCTACAATGAGCAGTTCTTC | CASSSPPAGGLSYNEQFF
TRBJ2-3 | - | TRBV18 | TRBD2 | TGTGCCAGCTCACAAGGACTAGCGGGAGGGCCAGGAGATACGCAGTATTTT | CASSQGLAGGPGDTQYF
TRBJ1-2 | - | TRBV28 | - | TGTGCCAGCAGTTCGGGGGGCGTCGGTGGCTACACCTTC | CASSSGGVGGYTF
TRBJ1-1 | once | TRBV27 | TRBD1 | TGTGCCAGCAGTTCCAGGGGGTTGAACACTGAAGCTTTCTTT | CASSSRGLNTEAFF
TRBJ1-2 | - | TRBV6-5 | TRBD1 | TGTGCCAGCAGTTATTATAGAGGGGGCAAATATGGCTACACCTTC | CASSYYRGGKYGYTF
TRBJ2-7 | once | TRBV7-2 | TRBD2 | TGTGCCAGCAGCCCCCAGGGGACTAGCGGTTACGAGCAGTACTTC | CASSPQGTSGYEQYF
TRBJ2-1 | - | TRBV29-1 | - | TGCAGCGTGGGGACGGGACTGCACAATGAGCAGTTCTTC | CSVGTGLHNEQFF
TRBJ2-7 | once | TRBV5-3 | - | TGTGCCAGACGTCCCCGGGACATCCACCCCTACGAGCAGTACTTC | CARRPRDIHPYEQYF
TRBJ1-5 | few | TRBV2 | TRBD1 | TGTGCCAGCAACCGGGACAGGGGGAATAGCAATCAGCCCCAGCATTTT | CASNRDRGNSNQPQHF
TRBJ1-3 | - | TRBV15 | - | TGTGCCACCAGCAACAGGGTCTCTGGAAACACCATATATTTT | CATSNRVSGNTIYF
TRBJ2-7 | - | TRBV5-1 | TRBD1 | TGCGCCAGCAGCTTGGCCTCCGGGACAGGGGTAGGCGAGCAGTACTTC | CASSLASGTGVGEQYF
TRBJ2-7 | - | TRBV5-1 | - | TGCGCCAGCAGCTCCCGGACTACGAACTACGAGCAGTACTTC | CASSSRTTNYEQYF
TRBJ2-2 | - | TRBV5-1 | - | TGCGCCAGCAGCCTAGACTCGGGCGGGGAGCTGTTTTTT | CASSLDSGGELFF
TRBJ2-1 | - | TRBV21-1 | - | TGTGCCCCCAAGGGGGCAAGGTTGAAGACCCGGACTAGCGGGCGCCACAATGAGCAGTTCTTC | CAPKGARLKTRTSGRHNEQFF
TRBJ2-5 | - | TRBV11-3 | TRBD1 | TGTGCCAGCAGCTCCCTGACAGGGAAGGGGCAAGAGACCCAGTACTTC | CASSSLTGKGQETQYF
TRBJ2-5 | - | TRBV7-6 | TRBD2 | TGTGCCAGCAGCCCCGGACTAGCGGGAGGGCCAGAGGAGACCCAGTACTTC | CASSPGLAGGPEETQYF
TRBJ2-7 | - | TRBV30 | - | TGTGCCTGGAGTGTATCCAGGGCTTACGCCTACGAGCAGTACTTC | CAWSVSRAYAYEQYF
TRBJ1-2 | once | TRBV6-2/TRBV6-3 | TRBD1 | TGTGCCAGCAGCATGGACAGGAATAACTATGGCTACACCTTC | CASSMDRNNYGYTF
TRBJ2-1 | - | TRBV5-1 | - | TGCGCCAGCAGCTTGGCCGAGGGCGAGGGAGAGCAGTTCTTC | CASSLAEGEGEQFF
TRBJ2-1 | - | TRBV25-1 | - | TGTGCCAGCAGCCAGGTGGGCGGGATCGGGAATGAGCAGTTCTTC | CASSQVGGIGNEQFF
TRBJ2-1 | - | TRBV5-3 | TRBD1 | TGTGCCAGAAGCCCGACAGGGGGACATGAGCAGTTCTTC | CARSPTGGHEQFF
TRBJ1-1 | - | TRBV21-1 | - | TGTGCCACCCTACCACGGACAGGGAGGACTGAAGCTTTCTTT | CATLPRTGRTEAFF
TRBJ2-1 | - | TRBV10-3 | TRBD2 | TGTGCCATCGGAGGACTAGCGGGAGGTCCTGGGTCCTACAATGAGCAGTTCTTC | CAIGGLAGGPGSYNEQFF
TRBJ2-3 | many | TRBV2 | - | TGCACCAATGGGGCGGGCACAGATACGCAGTATTTT | CTNGAGTDTQYF
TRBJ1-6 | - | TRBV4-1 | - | TGCGCCAGCAGCCAAGAGGACGGGACACCCCGATCCTCCTATAATTCACCCCTCCACTTT | CASSQEDGTPRSSYNSPLHF
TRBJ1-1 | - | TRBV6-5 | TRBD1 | TGTGCCAGCATTCCAAGTTGGGACAGGGGGAATGAAGCTTTCTTT | CASIPSWDRGNEAFF
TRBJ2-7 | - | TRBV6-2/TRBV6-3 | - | TGTGCCAGCAGTTACTCGAGGCAGCTGAGCTCCTACGAGCAGTACTTC | CASSYSRQLSSYEQYF
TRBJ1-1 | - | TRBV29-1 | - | TGCAGCGTTGAAGTAGGGGATACTGAAGCTTTCTTT | CSVEVGDTEAFF
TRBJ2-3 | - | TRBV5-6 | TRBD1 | TGTGCCAGCAGCCCCGGGACAGGACCGGCAGATACGCAGTATTTT | CASSPGTGPADTQYF
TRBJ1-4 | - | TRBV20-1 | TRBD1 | TGCAGTGCTAGTCGGAACAGGGGGCGTTCTGAAAAACTGTTTTTT | CSASRNRGRSEKLFF
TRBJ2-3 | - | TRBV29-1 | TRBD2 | TGCAGCGTGCCGGGACTAGCGGGGGTTGGCGCCGCAGATACGCAGTATTTT | CSVPGLAGVGAADTQYF
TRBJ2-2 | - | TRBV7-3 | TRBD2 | TGTGCCAGCAGCTCCGGACTAGTTGCCACCGGGGAGCTGTTTTTT | CASSSGLVATGELFF
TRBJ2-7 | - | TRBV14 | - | TGTGCCAGCAGCCAAGTAATGACAGGGGAGGGCGAGCAGTACTTC | CASSQVMTGEGEQYF
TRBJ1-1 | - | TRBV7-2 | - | TGTGCCAGCAGCCCTAGACTCCGGAGGGGAACTGAAGCTTTCTTT | CASSPRLRRGTEAFF
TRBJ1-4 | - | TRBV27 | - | TGTGCCAGCAGTCGTCCGGGACTTAACGAAAAACTGTTTTTT | CASSRPGLNEKLFF
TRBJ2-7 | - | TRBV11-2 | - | TGTGCCAGCAGCTTAGGGTGGCGGGACCTTAACAACCACGAGCAGTACTTC | CASSLGWRDLNNHEQYF
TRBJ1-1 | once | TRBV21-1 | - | TGTGCCAGCAGCACAACAGGGGTCACTGAAGCTTTCTTT | CASSTTGVTEAFF